Shown below are 9 T cell receptor beta chains from a single sample sequenced in a study of Ad26.COV2.S vaccination and SARS-CoV-2 variants. Here immunoSEQ multiplex PCR was the method, and the copy in TCRdb shows in-frame clones only, minus some. There are fewer than 800,000 clones in the sample; around 92% occur only once, and roughly 1.5% lies in the top ten. As to treatment: 15 to 20 received Ad26.COV2.S at low or high dose, single or two shots; 5 received placebo; per-sample allocation not given. Sampling was done on day 63 after the first vaccine or placebo injection. Sequenced material: peripheral blood, taken in a trial of Ad26.COV2.S vaccine versus placebo. The receptor set was obtained from a person aged 18-65 years who received the Ad26.COV2.S COVID-19 vaccine or a placebo.

V is TRBV4-2 and J is TRBJ2-3; D call uncertain. CDR3 size: 14 residues. From germline, CDR1 is LGHNA and CDR2 YNFKEQ. V was pared by 2 bases and J by 5 bases, with 11 bases between. DNA for the CDR3: TGTGCCAGCAGCCAAAGTCAGTTGGAAGATACGCAGTATTTT. It yields the protein CASSQSQLEDTQYF.

The chain uses TRBV3-1 (or the pseudogene TRBV3-2) and TRBJ1-6; D gene ambiguous. The V gene's germline CDR1 is LGHDT and CDR2 YNNKEL (reference sequence). The CDR3 has 12 residues. V lost 4 bases and J lost 6, with 4 bases in between. The CDR3 DNA reads as TGTGCCAGCAGCCTTAGTAATTCACCCCTCCACTTT. Its translation: CASSLSNSPLHF.

The CDR3 sequence is CSVGGQASSYEQYF. The CDR3 bases are TGCAGCGTTGGAGGTCAGGCAAGCTCCTACGAGCAGTACTTC. The chain recombines TRBV29-1 with TRBJ2-7; D not resolved. This CDR3 is 14 amino acids long. Per the germline V gene, CDR1 is SQVTM and CDR2 is ANQGSEA. Trimming cost V 4 bases and J 0 bases, with 13 bases left between them.

The chain joins TRBV6-1 to TRBJ2-5; maybe TRBD1 (6 bases). The length of the CDR3 is 17 residues. Looked up from germline, CDR1 is MNHNS and CDR2 is SASEGT. V was shortened by 3 bases and J by 1 base, with 18 bases between the two germline ends. The CDR3, as DNA: TGTGCCAGCAGTGACCCGGGACACTGGATGGGCCAAGAGACCCAGTACTTC. It translates to CASSDPGHWMGQETQYF.

This clone has just one count. V is TRBV5-1 and J is TRBJ2-3, with 9 bases that match TRBD1. Germline values: CDR1 SGHRS, CDR2 YFSETQ. Trimming at V came to 0 bases and at J to 3 bases, leaving 2 bases not matched to a gene. The CDR3 runs 15 residues. CDR3 amino acids: CASSLAGQGTDTQYF. The CDR3 coding sequence is TGCGCCAGCAGCTTGGCCGGACAGGGGACAGATACGCAGTATTTT. The full variable domain, completed using reference TRBV5-1 and TRBJ2-3, is KAGVTQTPRYLIKTRGQQVTLSCSPISGHRSVSWYQQTPGQGLQFLFEYFSETQRNKGNFPGRFSGRQFSNSRSEMNVSTLELGDSALYLCASSLAGQGTDTQYFGPGTRLTVL.

The chain joins TRBV19 to TRBJ1-5; 8 bases are shared with TRBD1. V trimming: 4 bases; J trimming: 7 bases; junction bases outside the gene matches: 9. The germline gives CDR1 LNHDA, CDR2 SQIVND (reference sequence). This CDR3 region has 15 residues. The CDR3 nucleotides are TGTGCCAGTAGTACCCCAGGGGGCAGAGGACAGCCCCAGCATTTT. This sequence encodes CASSTPGGRGQPQHF.

The DNA for the CDR3 is TGCGCCAGCAGCCAAGGGTACAGGGGGCCTGGAAACACCATATATTTT. Protein sequence: CASSQGYRGPGNTIYF. The rearrangement uses TRBV4-3 and TRBJ1-3; 9 bases are a match to TRBD1. Germline-derived CDR1 and CDR2 are LGHNA and YSLEER. CDR3 length equals 16 residues. Trimming took 1 base from V and 2 from J; bases not matched to a gene: 3.

Remarks on this clone: Different DNA sequences within this sample yield the same CDR3. The genes are TRBV20-1 and TRBJ1-2; D remains unclear. Trimming removed 6 bases at V and 2 bases at J, with 1 base between. The germline V gene encodes CDR1 DFQATT and CDR2 SNEGSKA (reference sequence). The CDR3 runs to 9 residues. Here the CDR3 reads CSANYGYTF. The CDR3 DNA sequence: TGCAGTGCAAACTATGGCTACACCTTC.

The chain is built from TRBV11-2 and TRBJ2-1; TRBD2 matches 13 bases. Germline loops: CDR1 SGHAT, CDR2 FQNNGV. This CDR3 has 16 amino acids. Unmatched junction bases numbered 1, after V lost 3 bases and J lost 2 bases. The CDR3 DNA is TGTGCCAGCAGCTTCACTAGCGGGAGGGCCTACAATGAGCAGTTCTTC. The encoded protein is CASSFTSGRAYNEQFF.